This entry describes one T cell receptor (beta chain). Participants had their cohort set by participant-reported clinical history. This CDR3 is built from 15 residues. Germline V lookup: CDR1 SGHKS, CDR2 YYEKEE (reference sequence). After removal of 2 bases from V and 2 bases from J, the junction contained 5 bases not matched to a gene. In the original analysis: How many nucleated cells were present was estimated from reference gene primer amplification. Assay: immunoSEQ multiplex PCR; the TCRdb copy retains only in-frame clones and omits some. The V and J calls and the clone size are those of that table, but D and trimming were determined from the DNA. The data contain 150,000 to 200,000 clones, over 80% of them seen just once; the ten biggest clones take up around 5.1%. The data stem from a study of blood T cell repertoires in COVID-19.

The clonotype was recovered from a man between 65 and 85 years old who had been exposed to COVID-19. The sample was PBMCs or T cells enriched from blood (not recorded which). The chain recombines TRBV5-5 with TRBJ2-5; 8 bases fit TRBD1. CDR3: CASSFGTGFQETQYF. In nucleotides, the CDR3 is TGTGCCAGCAGCTTTGGGACAGGATTTCAAGAGACCCAGTACTTC. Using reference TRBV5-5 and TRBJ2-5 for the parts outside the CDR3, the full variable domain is DAGVTQSPTHLIKTRGQQVTLRCSPISGHKSVSWYQQVLGQGPQFIFQYYEKEERGRGNFPDRFSARQFPNYSSELNVNALLLGDSALYLCASSFGTGFQETQYFGPGTRLLVL.